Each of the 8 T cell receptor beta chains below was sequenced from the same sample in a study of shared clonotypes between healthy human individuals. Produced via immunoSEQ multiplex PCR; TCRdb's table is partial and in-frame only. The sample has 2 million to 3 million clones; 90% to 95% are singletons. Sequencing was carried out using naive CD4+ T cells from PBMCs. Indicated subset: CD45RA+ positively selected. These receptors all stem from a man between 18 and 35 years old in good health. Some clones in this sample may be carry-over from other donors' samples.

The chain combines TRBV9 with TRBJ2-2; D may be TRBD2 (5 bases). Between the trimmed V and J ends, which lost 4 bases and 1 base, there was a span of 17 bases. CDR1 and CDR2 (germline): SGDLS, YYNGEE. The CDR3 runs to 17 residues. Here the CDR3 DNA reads TGTGCCAGCAGCCCCCGCCCCAGCGGAGGGAACACCGGGGAGCTGTTTTTT. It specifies CASSPRPSGGNTGELFF.

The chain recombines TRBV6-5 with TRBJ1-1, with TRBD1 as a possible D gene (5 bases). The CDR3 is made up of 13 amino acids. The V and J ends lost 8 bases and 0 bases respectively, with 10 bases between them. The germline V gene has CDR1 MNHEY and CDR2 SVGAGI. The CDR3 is CASRDRLNTEAFF. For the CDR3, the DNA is TGTGCCAGCCGCGACAGATTGAACACTGAAGCTTTCTTT.

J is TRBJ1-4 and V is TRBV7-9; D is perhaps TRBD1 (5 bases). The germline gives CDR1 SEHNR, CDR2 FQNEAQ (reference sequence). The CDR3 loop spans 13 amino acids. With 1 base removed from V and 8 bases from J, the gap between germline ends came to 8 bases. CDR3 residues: CASSLGGHEKLFF. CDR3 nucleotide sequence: TGTGCCAGCAGCTTAGGGGGCCACGAAAAACTGTTTTTT.

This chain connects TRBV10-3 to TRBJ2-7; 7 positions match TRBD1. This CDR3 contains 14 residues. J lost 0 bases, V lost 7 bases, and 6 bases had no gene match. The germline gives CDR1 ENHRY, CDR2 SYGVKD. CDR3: CAINNRGTSYEQYF. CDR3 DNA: TGTGCCATCAATAACAGGGGAACCTCCTACGAGCAGTACTTC.

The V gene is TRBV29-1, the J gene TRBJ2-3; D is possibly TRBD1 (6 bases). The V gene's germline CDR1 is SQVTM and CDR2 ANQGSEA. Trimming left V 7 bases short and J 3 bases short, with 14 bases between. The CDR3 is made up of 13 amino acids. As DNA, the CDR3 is TGCAGCGCTGGGTGGGGGCGGACAGATACGCAGTATTTT. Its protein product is CSAGWGRTDTQYF.

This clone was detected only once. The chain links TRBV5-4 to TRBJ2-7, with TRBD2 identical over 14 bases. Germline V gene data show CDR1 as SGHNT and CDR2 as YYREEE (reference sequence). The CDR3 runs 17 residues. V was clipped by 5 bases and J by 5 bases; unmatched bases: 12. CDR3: CASSRLAGGAKPHEQYF. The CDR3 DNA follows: TGTGCCAGCAGTCGACTAGCGGGAGGGGCCAAACCCCACGAGCAGTACTTC.

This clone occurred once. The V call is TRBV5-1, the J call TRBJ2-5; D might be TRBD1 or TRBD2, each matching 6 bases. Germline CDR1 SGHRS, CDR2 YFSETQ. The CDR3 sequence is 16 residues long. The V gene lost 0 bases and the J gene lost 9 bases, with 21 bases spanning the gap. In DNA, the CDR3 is TGCGCCAGCAGCTTGGCAGGTTTAGGGGCAGGGGAGGCCCAGTACTTC. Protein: CASSLAGLGAGEAQYF.

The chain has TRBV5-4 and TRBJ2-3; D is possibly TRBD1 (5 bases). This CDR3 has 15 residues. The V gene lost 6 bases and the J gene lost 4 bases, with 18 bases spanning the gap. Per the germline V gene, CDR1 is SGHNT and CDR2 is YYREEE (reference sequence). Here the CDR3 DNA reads TGTGCCAGCATCAAGCAGGGTTTGGCCGCAGATACGCAGTATTTT. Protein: CASIKQGLAADTQYF.